This T cell receptor beta chain was profiled in a study of blood T cell repertoires in COVID-19. TCRdb keeps only in-frame clones here, not all; method: immunoSEQ multiplex PCR. The sample carries 100,000 to 150,000 clones, approximately 84% recorded once. What was sequenced was peripheral blood. The sequence derives from an elderly woman with acute or convalescent COVID-19.

The CDR3 region is CASSQDGTGGPTGELFF. The CDR3 region has the DNA TGCGCCAGCAGCCAAGATGGGACAGGGGGACCTACCGGGGAGCTGTTTTTT. The chain recombines TRBV4-3 with TRBJ2-2; TRBD1 agrees at 11 bases. CDR1 is LGHNA and CDR2 is YSLEER in the germline V gene. The CDR3 runs 17 residues. V shed 0 bases, J shed 5 bases, and the junction held 5 bases outside the gene matches.